The next 10 T cell receptor beta chains were all read from a single sample in a study of OX40 agonist ivuxolimab in advanced cancers. Only in-frame clones appear in the TCRdb table, and some are missing; sequencing was by immunoSEQ multiplex PCR. The sample has around 32,000 clones, more than 70% seen once; the top ten hold approximately 26%. The sequences come from CD4+ or CD8+ T cells sorted from blood, collected in a trial of the OX40 agonist ivuxolimab. The receptors originated from an adult with an advanced solid tumor such as melanoma, head and neck, liver or kidney cancer.

V is TRBV10-2 and J is TRBJ2-1, with 7 bases identical to TRBD1. The CDR3 totals 14 residues. The germline gives CDR1 WSHSY, CDR2 SAAADI. V shed 6 bases and J 6 bases; nucleotides not matched to a gene: 8. The CDR3 bases are TGCGCCAGCAGGGATGACAGGGCTGGCAATGAGCAGTTCTTC. Protein: CASRDDRAGNEQFF.

This clone was counted a single time. This chain links TRBV5-4 with TRBJ1-5; D call uncertain. Germline V gene data show CDR1 as SGHNT and CDR2 as YYREEE (reference sequence). The V end lost 4 bases, the J end lost 9 bases, and 8 bases lay between the germline ends. This CDR3 has 11 residues. The CDR3 coding sequence is TGTGCCAGCAGCAACGGTGGGCCCCAGCATTTT. Translated: CASSNGGPQHF.

This clone appeared once. V gene TRBV25-1 combines with J gene TRBJ2-6, with 10 bases matching TRBD1. Germline V gene sequence: CDR1 MGHDK, CDR2 SYGVNS. This CDR3 contains 18 residues. V lost 3 bases, J lost 3 bases, and 8 bases stayed unmatched. The CDR3 reads CASSDRGTGDYGANVLTF. CDR3 bases: TGTGCCAGCAGTGATCGAGGGACAGGGGATTATGGGGCCAACGTCCTGACTTTC.

This clone was detected once. The chain has TRBV9 and TRBJ1-6; unclear D gene. CDR3 length equals 13 residues. The germline gives CDR1 SGDLS, CDR2 YYNGEE. Deletions cut 0 bases from V and 9 bases from J, with 7 bases between. DNA of the CDR3: TGTGCCAGCAGCGTAGGCAGTGGTTCACCCCTCCACTTT. Translation gives CASSVGSGSPLHF.

V gene TRBV5-6 combines with J gene TRBJ2-7; D remains ambiguous. CDR3 size: 13 residues. Trimming removed 5 bases from V and 0 bases from J, with 9 bases in between. Germline V gene data show CDR1 as SGHDT and CDR2 as YYEEEE. The CDR3 reads CASSVQSSYEQYF. The CDR3 DNA reads TGTGCCAGCAGTGTCCAGAGCTCCTACGAGCAGTACTTC.

This clone was counted a few times. This rearrangement joins TRBV6-5 to TRBJ1-2; 7 bases align to TRBD1. Per germline, CDR1 MNHEY and CDR2 SVGAGI. V was clipped by 0 bases and J by 2 bases; unmatched bases: 3. This CDR3 has 15 residues. The CDR3 loop reads CASSYSQGSNYGYTF. DNA of the CDR3: TGTGCCAGCAGTTACTCACAGGGGTCCAACTATGGCTACACCTTC.

The rearrangement uses TRBV11-2 and TRBJ2-7, with no clear D. There are 13 residues in the CDR3. Per germline, CDR1 SGHAT and CDR2 FQNNGV. The V and J ends lost 2 bases and 2 bases respectively, with 7 bases between them. CDR3 coding DNA: TGTGCCAGCAGCTTATCGTGGACCTACGAGCAGTACTTC. Its protein product is CASSLSWTYEQYF.

The chain employs TRBV19 and TRBJ2-1; maybe TRBD2 (6 bases). The CDR3 consists of 10 residues. V lost 8 bases and J 8 bases, leaving 7 bases between the germline ends. Germline V lookup: CDR1 LNHDA, CDR2 SQIVND (reference sequence). In nucleotides, the CDR3 is TGTGCCAGTCGCGGGGATGAGCAGTTCTTC. This translates into CASRGDEQFF.

A single count supports this clone. This chain uses TRBV28 with TRBJ2-4; D uncertain. Trimming shortened V by 5 bases and J by 5 bases, and 10 bases separated the two germline ends. Germline CDR1 is MDHEN and CDR2 is SYDVKM. The CDR3 length is 13 residues. CDR3 in amino acids: CASSNPVENIQYF. The CDR3 DNA follows: TGTGCCAGCAGTAACCCCGTCGAAAACATTCAGTACTTC.

V is TRBV6-5 and J is TRBJ2-1; D is possibly TRBD1 (6 bases). Germline V lookup: CDR1 MNHEY, CDR2 SVGAGI. Trimming took 0 bases from V and 14 from J, leaving 14 bases between them. The CDR3 consists of 13 residues. The chain's CDR3 is CASSYSPGEMEFF. The CDR3 DNA follows: TGTGCCAGCAGTTACTCTCCAGGGGAAATGGAGTTCTTC.